This T cell receptor (beta chain) was identified in a study of T cells after yellow fever vaccination (dated by TCRdb to the late 2010s). Turning to the overall study: The SMART-Seq v4 Ultra Low Input RNA kit was used to prepare libraries from fractions with low cell numbers. To follow T-cell clones before and after both primary and booster YFV17D yellow fever vaccination, bulk TCR alpha and beta repertoires underwent longitudinal sequencing. Two healthy male donors, one aged 18 to 30 and one aged 30 to 40 years, made up the cohort. Bulk PBMC replicates and cell subsets were isolated from blood drawn at multiple timepoints before and after both primary and secondary immunization.

V lost 0 bases and J lost 6 bases, and the count of bases not matched to a germline gene is 3. From the cysteine up to the phenylalanine, the CDR3 has a length of 14 residues. Kept here is only the CDR3 DNA, which spans 42 bases and is read in frame from base 1. Per the germline V gene, SGHRS is the CDR1 and YFSETQ is the CDR2. Results the study describes overall, beyond this receptor: Most clones expanded after primary vaccination were re-detected after the booster (around 96% of CD4 and approximately 85% of CD8), suggesting broad memory maintenance. The secondary T-cell response was found to be weaker but faster than the primary response, with a peak reached on day 5 rather than on day 15. Because only two donors were included in the study, the extent to which the findings can be generalized is limited. Because abundant contaminating clonotypes from the bulk population could be contained in FACS-sorted repertoires, computational filtering was required. A small fraction of clonotypes appeared in both the CD4 and CD8 compartments, likely as a result of convergent recombination.

TCR cDNA was synthesized by 5'RACE template switching, through which a universal primer site and unique molecular identifiers were introduced. Priming of cDNA synthesis was performed from both the TCR alpha and TCR beta constant segments. Library amplification used two PCR steps, and the second PCR step added sample barcodes and sequencing adapters. Libraries were sequenced on Illumina HiSeq 2500 (2x100 bp) or NovaSeq (2x150 bp). The authors processed their data as follows. MIGEC was used to demultiplex reads and collapse the reads into UMI consensus sequences, and MiXCR was used for V(D)J alignment. Clonotypes responding to the vaccine were identified with edgeR on replicate PBMC samples, with the criteria of FDR below 0.01 and a log2 fold change above 5 up to day 15. Each bulk clonotype was labeled CD4 or CD8 based on which sequenced repertoire, CD4 or CD8, contained the clonotype at higher abundance. Clonotypes enriched at least 10-fold in dextramer-positive versus dextramer-negative fractions were classed as NS4B-specific, and CD4-biased clonotypes were left out. The public reads were reanalyzed by TCRdb: fastp trimming at Q25, MiXCR alignment, in-frame beta chains only. Rows are combined by CDR3 protein, so each entry shows the most common genes and DNA. Clone size and V and J calls follow TCRdb, not the original study. This sample holds some 52,000 distinct CDR3 sequences; 6% to 8.5% were observed only once. The ten largest account for more than 20% of the sample.

Reading the label with the study, this specimen's treatment or condition is: live attenuated yellow fever vaccine strain. PBMCs were isolated from peripheral blood using a standard Ficoll-Paque protocol. With anti-CD3 and anti-CD8 staining plus a dextramer loaded with the yellow fever NS4B epitope peptide, the researchers sorted epitope-specific CD8 T cells. TriZol was used to extract RNA from bulk PBMCs, from CD4 and CD8 fractions, and from dextramer-positive and dextramer-negative fractions. This clonotype was detected many times. No base quality information exists; no much larger clone differs at one position.

The V gene is TRBV5-1 and the J gene is TRBJ1-2, with TRBD1 identical over 9 junction bases. Sequencing was performed on CD8+ T cells not binding an NS4B(214-222) dextramer, sorted from PBMCs, taken roughly 45 days after the first yellow fever vaccination. Reading the label with the study, this specimen's cell subset or site is: NS4B epitope dextramer-negative CD8 T cells. This receptor was identified in a man younger than 35 who received the YFV17D yellow fever vaccine. The base sequence is TGCGCCAGCAGCTTGGCCGGGACAGGGAATGGCTACACCTTC. This codes for CASSLAGTGNGYTF.